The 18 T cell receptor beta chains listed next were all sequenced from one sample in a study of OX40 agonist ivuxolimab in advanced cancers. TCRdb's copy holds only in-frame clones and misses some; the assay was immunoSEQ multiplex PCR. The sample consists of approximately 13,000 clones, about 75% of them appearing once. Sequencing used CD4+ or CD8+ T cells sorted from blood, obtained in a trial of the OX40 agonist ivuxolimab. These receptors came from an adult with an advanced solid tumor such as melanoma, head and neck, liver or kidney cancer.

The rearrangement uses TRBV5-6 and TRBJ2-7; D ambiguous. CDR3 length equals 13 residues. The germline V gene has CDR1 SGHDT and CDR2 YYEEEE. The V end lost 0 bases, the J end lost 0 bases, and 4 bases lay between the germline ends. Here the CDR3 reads CASSLGASYEQYF. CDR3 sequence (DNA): TGTGCCAGCAGCTTGGGGGCCTCCTACGAGCAGTACTTC.

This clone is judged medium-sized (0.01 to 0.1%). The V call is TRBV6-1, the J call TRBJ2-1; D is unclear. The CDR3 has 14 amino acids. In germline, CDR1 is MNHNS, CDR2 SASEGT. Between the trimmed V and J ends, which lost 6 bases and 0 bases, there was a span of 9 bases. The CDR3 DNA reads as TGTGCCAGCAGCGGCCTAAGCTCCTACAATGAGCAGTTCTTC. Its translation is CASSGLSSYNEQFF.

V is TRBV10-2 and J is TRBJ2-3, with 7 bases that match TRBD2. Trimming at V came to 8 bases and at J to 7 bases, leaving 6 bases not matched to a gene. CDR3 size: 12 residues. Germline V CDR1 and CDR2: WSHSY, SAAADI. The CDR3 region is CASGEGSYTQYF. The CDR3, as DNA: TGCGCCAGCGGGGAGGGATCTTATACGCAGTATTTT.

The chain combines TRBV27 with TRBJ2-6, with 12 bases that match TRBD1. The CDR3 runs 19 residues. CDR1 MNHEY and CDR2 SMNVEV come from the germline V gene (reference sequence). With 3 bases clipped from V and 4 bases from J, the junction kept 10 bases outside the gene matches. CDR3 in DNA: TGTGCCAGCAGTTTGTCCCCGGGACAGGGGGCGGAAGGGGCCAACGTCCTGACTTTC. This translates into CASSLSPGQGAEGANVLTF.

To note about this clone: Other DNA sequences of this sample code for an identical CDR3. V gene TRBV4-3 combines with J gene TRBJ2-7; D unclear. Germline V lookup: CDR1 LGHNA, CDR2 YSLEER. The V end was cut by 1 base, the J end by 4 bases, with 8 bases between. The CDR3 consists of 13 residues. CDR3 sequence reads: CASSQGRSYEQYF. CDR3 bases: TGCGCCAGCAGCCAAGGTCGCAGTTACGAGCAGTACTTC.

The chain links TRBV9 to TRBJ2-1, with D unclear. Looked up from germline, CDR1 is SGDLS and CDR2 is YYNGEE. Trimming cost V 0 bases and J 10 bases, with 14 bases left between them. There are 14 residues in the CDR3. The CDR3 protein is CASSVDGDINEQFF. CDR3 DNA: TGTGCCAGCAGCGTAGACGGCGATATCAACGAGCAGTTCTTC.

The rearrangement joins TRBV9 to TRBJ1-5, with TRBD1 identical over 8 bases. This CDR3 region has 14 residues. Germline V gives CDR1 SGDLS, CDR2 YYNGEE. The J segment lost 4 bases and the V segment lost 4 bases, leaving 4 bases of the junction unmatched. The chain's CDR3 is CASSIQGGNQPQHF. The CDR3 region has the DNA TGTGCCAGCAGCATACAGGGGGGAAATCAGCCCCAGCATTTT.

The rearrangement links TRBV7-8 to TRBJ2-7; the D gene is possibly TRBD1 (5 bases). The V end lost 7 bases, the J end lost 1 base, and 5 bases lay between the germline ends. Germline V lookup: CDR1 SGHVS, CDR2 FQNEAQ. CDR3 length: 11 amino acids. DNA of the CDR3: TGTGCCAGCACAGGGTCCTACGAGCAGTACTTC. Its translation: CASTGSYEQYF. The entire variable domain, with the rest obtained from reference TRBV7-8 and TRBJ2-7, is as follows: GAGVSQSPRYKVAKRGQDVALRCDPISGHVSLFWYQQALGQGPEFLTYFQNEAQLDKSGLPSDRFFAERPEGSVSTLKIQRTQQEDSAVYLCASTGSYEQYFGPGTRLTVT.

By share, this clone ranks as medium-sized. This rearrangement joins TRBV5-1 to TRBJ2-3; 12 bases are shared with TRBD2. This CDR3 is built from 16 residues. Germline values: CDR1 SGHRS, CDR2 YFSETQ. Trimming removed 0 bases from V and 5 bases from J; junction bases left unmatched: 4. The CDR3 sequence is CASSLELAGGKDTQYF. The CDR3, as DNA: TGCGCCAGCAGCTTGGAGCTAGCGGGGGGGAAAGATACGCAGTATTTT.

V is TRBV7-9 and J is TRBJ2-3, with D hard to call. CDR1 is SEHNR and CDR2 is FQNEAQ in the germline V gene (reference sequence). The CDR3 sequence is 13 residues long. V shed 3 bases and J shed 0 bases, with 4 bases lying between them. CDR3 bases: TGTGCCAGCAGCTTCGCGAGCACAGATACGCAGTATTTT. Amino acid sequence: CASSFASTDTQYF.

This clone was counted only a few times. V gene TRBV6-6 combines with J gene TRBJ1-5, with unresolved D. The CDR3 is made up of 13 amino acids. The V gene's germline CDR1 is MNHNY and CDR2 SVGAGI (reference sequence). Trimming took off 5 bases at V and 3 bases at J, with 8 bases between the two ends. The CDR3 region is CASSGGLNQPQHF. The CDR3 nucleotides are TGTGCCAGCAGTGGCGGACTCAATCAGCCCCAGCATTTT.

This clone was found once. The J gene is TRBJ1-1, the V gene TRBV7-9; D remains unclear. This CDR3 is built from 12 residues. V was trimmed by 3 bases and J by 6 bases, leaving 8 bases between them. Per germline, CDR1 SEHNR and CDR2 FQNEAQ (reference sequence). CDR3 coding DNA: TGTGCCAGCAGCTTTATGGGGTCTGAAGCTTTCTTT. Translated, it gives CASSFMGSEAFF.

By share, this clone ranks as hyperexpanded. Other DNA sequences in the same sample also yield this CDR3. CDR3 residues: CASSAPQGNTIYF. The CDR3 DNA sequence: TGTGCCAGCAGCGCCCCTCAAGGAAACACCATATATTTT. The chain has TRBV9 and TRBJ1-3; D is uncertain. V shed 3 bases and J shed 4 bases, with 8 bases lying between them. Germline loops: CDR1 SGDLS, CDR2 YYNGEE. The CDR3 sequence is 13 residues long.

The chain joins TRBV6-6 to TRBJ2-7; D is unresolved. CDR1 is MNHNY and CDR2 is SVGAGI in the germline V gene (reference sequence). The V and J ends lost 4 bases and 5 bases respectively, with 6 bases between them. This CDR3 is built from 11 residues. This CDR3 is CASSWADEQYF. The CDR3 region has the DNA TGTGCCAGCAGTTGGGCTGACGAGCAGTACTTC.

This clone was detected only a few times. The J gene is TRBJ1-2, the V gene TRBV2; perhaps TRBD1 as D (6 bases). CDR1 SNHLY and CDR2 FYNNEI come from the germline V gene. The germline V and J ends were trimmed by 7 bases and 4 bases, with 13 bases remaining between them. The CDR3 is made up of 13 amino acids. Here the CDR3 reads CASNGRGSYGYTF. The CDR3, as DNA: TGTGCCAGCAATGGCAGGGGCTCCTATGGCTACACCTTC.

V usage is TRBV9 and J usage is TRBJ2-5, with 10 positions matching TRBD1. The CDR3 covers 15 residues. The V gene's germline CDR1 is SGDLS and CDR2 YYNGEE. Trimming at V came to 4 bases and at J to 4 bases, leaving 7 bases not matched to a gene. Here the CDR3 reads CASSTRDRGGETQYF. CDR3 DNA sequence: TGTGCCAGCAGCACGCGGGACAGGGGAGGAGAGACCCAGTACTTC.

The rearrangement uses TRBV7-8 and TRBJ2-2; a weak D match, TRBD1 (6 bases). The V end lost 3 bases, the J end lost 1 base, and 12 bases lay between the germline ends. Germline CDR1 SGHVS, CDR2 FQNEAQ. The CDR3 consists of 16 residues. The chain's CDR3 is CASSFVGQRNTGELFF. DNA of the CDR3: TGTGCCAGCAGCTTTGTTGGACAGCGGAACACCGGGGAGCTGTTTTTT. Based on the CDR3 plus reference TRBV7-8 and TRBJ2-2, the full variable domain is GAGVSQSPRYKVAKRGQDVALRCDPISGHVSLFWYQQALGQGPEFLTYFQNEAQLDKSGLPSDRFFAERPEGSVSTLKIQRTQQEDSAVYLCASSFVGQRNTGELFFGEGSRLTVL.

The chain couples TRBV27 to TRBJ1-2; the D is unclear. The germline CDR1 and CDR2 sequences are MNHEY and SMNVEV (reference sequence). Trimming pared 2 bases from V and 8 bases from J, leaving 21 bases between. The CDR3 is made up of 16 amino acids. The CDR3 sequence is CASSLTFRASFSGYTF. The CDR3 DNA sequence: TGTGCCAGCAGTTTAACTTTCCGGGCCTCCTTTTCGGGCTACACCTTC.